This T cell receptor (beta chain) was sequenced in a study of neurological immune-mediated disorders. For the unsorted libraries, 2 million PBMCs stored at -80 C served as input. This CDR3 contains 14 residues. V lost 2 bases to trimming and J lost 4 bases, with 13 bases between them. CDR1 and CDR2 from the germline V gene are SGHRS and YFSETQ. This clonotype was counted between two and nine times. The antigen remains unidentified. General observations from the study: CDR3 amino acid sequences of expanded clones were not shared across subjects, a result suggesting private repertoires in all groups.

TCRdb reprocessed the 5' RACE reads with MiXCR, giving one entry per CDR3 protein. The table lists 110,000 or so distinct CDR3 sequences, about 3.4% of them singletons, with 1% to 1.5% in the top ten. This sequence originates from a woman in her 30s with multiple sclerosis. Sequencing used PBMCs. The chain links TRBV5-1 to TRBJ2-7, with D perhaps TRBD1 or TRBD2 (6 bases each). The CDR3, as DNA: TGCGCCAGCAGCTTACGAGGGGGGTGGTACGAGCAGTACTTC. Translating it yields CASSLRGGWYEQYF.